The T cell receptor beta chain under discussion was sequenced for a study of patients and donors after allogeneic stem cell transplantation. Trimming at V came to 1 base and at J to 4 bases, leaving 6 bases not matched to a gene. CDR3 size: 15 residues. CDR1 is SEHNR and CDR2 is FQNEAQ in the germline V gene (reference sequence). TCRdb re-analysed the RT-PCR reads in MiXCR, keeping a single row per CDR3 protein. This sample has approximately 160,000 distinct CDR3 sequences, with approximately 30% found just once. The sequenced sample was blood, either unsorted or a sorted T cell fraction (not recorded which). This sequence joins TRBV7-9 and TRBJ1-2; 7 bases are a match to TRBD1. The source is a human donor who was either an allogeneic HSCT recipient or a stem cell or donor lymphocyte infusion donor (not recorded which). It is not recorded whose cells these are; they may come from a transplant donor. Written as DNA, the CDR3 is TGTGCCAGCAGCTTAGGGGGACAGCTCATCTATGGCTACACCTTC. Its translation is CASSLGGQLIYGYTF.